One sample yielded the 26 T cell receptor beta chains listed below, sequenced in a study of T cell repertoires in cytomegalovirus infection. TCRdb re-derived calls from the reads in MiXCR, one entry per CDR3 protein. Of about 180,000 distinct CDR3 sequences listed, under 15% were seen once; the top ten hold roughly 27%. Sequenced material: PBMCs. All receptors come from a human donor in good health (CMV status not recorded). Some clones in this sample may be carry-over from other donors' samples.

There are many counts of this clonotype. The chain is built from TRBV7-9 and TRBJ2-5; D uncertain. This CDR3 region has 12 residues. V lost 2 bases and J 4 bases, leaving 5 bases between the germline ends. The V gene's germline CDR1 is SEHNR and CDR2 FQNEAQ (reference sequence). The CDR3 DNA is TGTGCCAGCAGCTTATTAGCAGAGACCCAGTACTTC. Protein sequence: CASSLLAETQYF. The full variable domain, completed using reference TRBV7-9 and TRBJ2-5, is DTGVSQNPRHKITKRGQNVTFRCDPISEHNRLYWYRQTLGQGPEFLTYFQNEAQLEKSRLLSDRFSAERPKGSFSTLEIQRTEQGDSAMYLCASSLLAETQYFGPGTRLLVL.

This clonotype was counted only a few times. This chain joins TRBV29-1 and TRBJ2-7, with D hard to call. Germline values: CDR1 SQVTM, CDR2 ANQGSEA. The CDR3 has 12 residues. Trimming shortened V by 5 bases and J by 2 bases, and 10 bases separated the two germline ends. DNA of the CDR3: TGCAGCGTTAAAGGCAAAACCTACGAGCAGTACTTC. It translates to CSVKGKTYEQYF.

V and J are TRBV19 and TRBJ2-7, with D tentatively TRBD1 or TRBD2 (6 bases each). Trimming pared 2 bases from V and 3 bases from J, leaving 17 bases between. The CDR3 is 16 amino acids. Germline-derived CDR1 and CDR2 are LNHDA and SQIVND (reference sequence). CDR3 nucleotide sequence: TGTGCCAGTAGTATAAATGGGGGGCTTCTTTTCTACGAGCAGTACTTC. As protein: CASSINGGLLFYEQYF. Based on the CDR3 plus reference TRBV19 and TRBJ2-7, the full variable domain is DGGITQSPKYLFRKEGQNVTLSCEQNLNHDAMYWYRQDPGQGLRLIYYSQIVNDFQKGDIAEGYSVSREKKESFPLTVTSAQKNPTAFYLCASSINGGLLFYEQYFGPGTRLTVT.

Ten or more counts support this clonotype. V usage is TRBV7-2 and J usage is TRBJ2-3, with a tentative D call TRBD2 (6 bases). Germline CDR1 and CDR2: SGHTA and FQGNSA. V lost 8 bases, J lost 2 bases, and 14 bases lay in between. This CDR3 has 14 amino acids. CDR3 sequence (DNA): TGTGCCAGCGGCACTACGCGGGACACAGATACGCAGTATTTT. Protein product: CASGTTRDTDTQYF.

This clonotype was found many times. The chain uses TRBV12-3 or TRBV12-4 and TRBJ2-3; 11 positions agree with TRBD2. Trimming took 4 bases from V and 0 from J; bases not matched to a gene: 6. This CDR3 region has 17 residues. CDR3 DNA: TGTGCCAGCAGTTCTCGACTAGCGGGGATCAGCACAGATACGCAGTATTTT. Protein: CASSSRLAGISTDTQYF.

This clonotype came up many times. The V call is TRBV5-1, the J call TRBJ2-5; D call uncertain. The length of the CDR3 is 14 residues. Germline lookup yields CDR1 SGHRS and CDR2 YFSETQ. V dropped 4 bases and J dropped 1 base, with 11 bases sitting between them. The CDR3 here is CASSPVDGQETQYF. CDR3 coding DNA: TGCGCCAGCAGCCCGGTTGACGGCCAAGAGACCCAGTACTTC.

This clonotype was recorded only once. This chain uses TRBV29-1 with TRBJ1-1, with a tentative D call TRBD1 (5 bases). Germline loops: CDR1 SQVTM, CDR2 ANQGSEA. CDR3 size: 12 residues. Trimming left V 5 bases short and J 0 bases short, with 7 bases between. The CDR3 DNA sequence: TGCAGCGTTTTGACAGTGAACACTGAAGCTTTCTTT. Protein product: CSVLTVNTEAFF.

This clonotype appeared many times. The chain carries TRBV4-1 and TRBJ1-5; no reliable D call. Germline CDR1 reads MGHRA; CDR2 reads YSYEKL. V lost 5 bases to trimming and J lost 3 bases, with 11 bases between them. This CDR3 spans 14 amino acids. In DNA form, the CDR3 reads TGCGCCAGCAGCGTGGGCGGGAACAATCAGCCCCAGCATTTT. Translated, it gives CASSVGGNNQPQHF.

This clonotype was detected only a few times. The CDR3 is CSVGTLTGERNEKLFF. CDR3 nucleotide sequence: TGCAGCGTTGGTACACTTACAGGGGAGCGGAATGAAAAACTGTTTTTT. This chain joins TRBV29-1 and TRBJ1-4, with 7 positions matching TRBD1. V trimming: 4 bases; J trimming: 5 bases; junction bases outside the gene matches: 13. CDR1 and CDR2 from the germline V gene are SQVTM and ANQGSEA. The CDR3 sequence is 16 residues long.

Turning to this clonotype: A much larger clone differs from this one at a single base, so this may be a read error. The missing conserved phenylalanine or tryptophan at the end of this CDR3 makes a read error likely. The rearrangement links TRBV12-3 or TRBV12-4 to TRBJ2-3; TRBD2 agrees at 8 bases. The V segment lost 4 bases and the J segment 3 bases; nucleotides outside the gene matches: 3. This CDR3 has 14 amino acids. CDR3 region: CASSSVAGTDTQYL. CDR3 DNA: TGTGCCAGCAGTTCGGTAGCGGGAACAGATACGCAGTATCTT.

This chain links TRBV5-5 with TRBJ2-2; D ambiguous. CDR1 and CDR2 from the germline V gene are SGHKS and YYEKEE (reference sequence). The ends were cut back, 1 base at V and 8 bases at J, with 15 bases in the middle. This CDR3 has 15 residues. DNA of the CDR3: TGTGCCAGCAGCTTGAGGCTTAACCCCACGGGGGAGCTGTTTTTT. Its translation is CASSLRLNPTGELFF.

In its sample, this clonotype was seen a few times. The chain is built from TRBV7-2 and TRBJ1-1; D ambiguous. V was pared by 3 bases and J by 3 bases, with 11 bases between. The CDR3 length is 14 residues. Germline V gene lookup returns CDR1 SGHTA and CDR2 FQGNSA. The CDR3 DNA sequence: TGTGCCAGCAGCTTCTCTCAGTTGGACACTGAAGCTTTCTTT. This codes for CASSFSQLDTEAFF. The full variable domain, completed using reference TRBV7-2 and TRBJ1-1, is GAGVSQSPSNKVTEKGKDVELRCDPISGHTALYWYRQSLGQGLEFLIYFQGNSAPDKSGLPSDRFSAERTGGSVSTLTIQRTQQEDSAVYLCASSFSQLDTEAFFGQGTRLTVV.

The V and J genes are TRBV29-1 and TRBJ2-7, with D maybe TRBD2 (6 bases). CDR1 and CDR2 from the germline V gene are SQVTM and ANQGSEA. The CDR3 length is 14 residues. The V end lost 4 bases, the J end lost 6 bases, and 19 bases lay between the germline ends. In nucleotides, the CDR3 is TGCAGCGTTGTGCCCCGGCACGGGGGTGGCGAGCAGTACTTC. Translating it yields CSVVPRHGGGEQYF.

This clonotype has at least ten counts. The genes are TRBV7-9 and TRBJ1-2; no firm D call. Trimming pared 1 base from V and 6 bases from J, leaving 6 bases between. Germline loops: CDR1 SEHNR, CDR2 FQNEAQ (reference sequence). This CDR3 has 12 amino acids. CDR3 sequence: CASSLGRDGYTF. Written as DNA, the CDR3 is TGTGCCAGCAGCTTAGGCCGCGATGGCTACACCTTC.

This clonotype was detected ten times or more. The genes are TRBV7-9 and TRBJ2-6; 8 bases are shared with TRBD2. Losses at the gene ends were 1 base for V and 1 base for J; bases not matched to a gene: 9. The CDR3 is made up of 19 amino acids. Looked up from germline, CDR1 is SEHNR and CDR2 is FQNEAQ (reference sequence). The CDR3 sequence: CASSLGGGGRLSGANVLTF. CDR3 nucleotides: TGTGCCAGCAGCTTAGGCGGCGGGGGGCGACTGTCTGGGGCCAACGTCCTGACTTTC.

This clonotype was observed many times. V gene TRBV27 combines with J gene TRBJ2-1, with D possibly being TRBD1 or TRBD2 (5 bases each). This CDR3 comprises 16 residues. V was clipped by 4 bases and J by 0 bases, with 13 bases between them. CDR1 is MNHEY, CDR2 SMNVEV, per germline (reference sequence). The CDR3 DNA is TGTGCCAGCAGTTGGACGGGACCTACCTCCTACAATGAGCAGTTCTTC. Translating gives CASSWTGPTSYNEQFF.

This clonotype came up a few times. J is TRBJ1-1 and V is TRBV4-2; D unresolved. V was trimmed by 0 bases and J by 0 bases, leaving 8 bases between them. This CDR3 contains 15 residues. Per germline, CDR1 LGHNA and CDR2 YNFKEQ. DNA of the CDR3: TGTGCCAGCAGCCAAGAAGTCACGGTGAACACTGAAGCTTTCTTT. It encodes CASSQEVTVNTEAFF.

The rearrangement uses TRBV29-1 and TRBJ1-1; D remains unclear. This CDR3 region has 15 residues. Germline V lookup: CDR1 SQVTM, CDR2 ANQGSEA. V lost 0 bases to trimming and J lost 7 bases, with 18 bases between them. The CDR3 protein is CSVEDRRQLLGEAFF. Written as DNA, the CDR3 is TGCAGCGTTGAAGATAGGAGGCAGCTTTTGGGTGAAGCTTTCTTT.

This clonotype appeared many times. The chain couples TRBV6-1 to TRBJ2-4; unclear D gene. Germline V CDR1 and CDR2: MNHNS, SASEGT. The CDR3 has 15 amino acids. Deletions cut 5 bases from V and 0 bases from J, with 11 bases between. The DNA for the CDR3 is TGTGCCAGCAGTAACCGTTGGATAGCCAAAAACATTCAGTACTTC. This gives the protein CASSNRWIAKNIQYF.

This clonotype has a count of ten or more. This chain joins TRBV7-2 and TRBJ2-7; D might be TRBD1 (6 bases). The germline V gene encodes CDR1 SGHTA and CDR2 FQGNSA. The V gene lost 1 base and the J gene lost 4 bases, with 11 bases spanning the gap. The CDR3 is 14 amino acids. CDR3 in amino acids: CASSLEQGFYEQYF. The DNA for the CDR3 is TGTGCCAGCAGCTTAGAACAGGGTTTTTACGAGCAGTACTTC.

The J gene is TRBJ1-1, the V gene TRBV29-1; D unclear. With 4 bases removed from V and 1 base from J, the gap between germline ends came to 19 bases. The CDR3 length is 16 residues. CDR1 is SQVTM and CDR2 is ANQGSEA in the germline V gene. The CDR3 is CSVVGGTDTANTEAFF. CDR3 DNA: TGCAGCGTTGTGGGAGGTACGGATACCGCGAACACTGAAGCTTTCTTT.

The V and J genes are TRBV29-1 and TRBJ2-5; possibly TRBD2 for D (6 bases). This CDR3 is built from 16 residues. Trimming left V 6 bases short and J 4 bases short, with 24 bases between. Germline values: CDR1 SQVTM, CDR2 ANQGSEA. CDR3 protein: CSVCLAIDVRGETQYF. As DNA, the CDR3 is TGCAGCGTGTGCCTAGCGATCGACGTAAGGGGAGAGACCCAGTACTTC.

This clonotype was detected ten times or more. The J gene is TRBJ2-5, the V gene TRBV7-3, with 11 bases identical to TRBD2. The germline V gene encodes CDR1 SGHTA and CDR2 FQGTGA. The CDR3 runs 15 residues. J was trimmed by 5 bases and V by 0 bases; bases with no gene match: 2. The CDR3 here is CASSLTSGGGETQYF. The CDR3 coding sequence is TGTGCCAGCAGCTTAACTAGCGGGGGGGGTGAGACCCAGTACTTC.

This clonotype was counted many times. The rearrangement uses TRBV7-9 and TRBJ2-2; D uncertain. CDR1 and CDR2 (germline): SEHNR, FQNEAQ (reference sequence). The V end was cut by 5 bases, the J end by 2 bases, with 12 bases between. The CDR3 is 15 residues long. CDR3 bases: TGTGCCAGCAGCATTACAGTGCGTAACACCGGGGAGCTGTTTTTT. It codes for CASSITVRNTGELFF.

The sample holds a few counts of this clonotype. The chain joins TRBV11-3 to TRBJ2-2, with 9 positions matching TRBD1. From germline, CDR1 is SGHNT and CDR2 YENEEA. J was trimmed by 7 bases and V by 5 bases; bases with no gene match: 11. The CDR3 has 16 amino acids. Written as DNA, the CDR3 is TGTGCCAGCAGCGACCGGAACAGGGGGCAAAGCGGGGAGCTGTTTTTT. This codes for CASSDRNRGQSGELFF.

This clonotype was observed a handful of times. The rearrangement uses TRBV20-1 and TRBJ2-1; 7 positions agree with TRBD2. Germline CDR1 is DFQATT and CDR2 is SNEGSKA (reference sequence). The CDR3 is made up of 14 amino acids. Trimming cost V 5 bases and J 5 bases; bases outside gene matches: 9. The CDR3 coding sequence is TGCAGTGCTCGGCGACTAGCTTCCCACAATGAGCAGTTCTTC. Residues: CSARRLASHNEQFF.